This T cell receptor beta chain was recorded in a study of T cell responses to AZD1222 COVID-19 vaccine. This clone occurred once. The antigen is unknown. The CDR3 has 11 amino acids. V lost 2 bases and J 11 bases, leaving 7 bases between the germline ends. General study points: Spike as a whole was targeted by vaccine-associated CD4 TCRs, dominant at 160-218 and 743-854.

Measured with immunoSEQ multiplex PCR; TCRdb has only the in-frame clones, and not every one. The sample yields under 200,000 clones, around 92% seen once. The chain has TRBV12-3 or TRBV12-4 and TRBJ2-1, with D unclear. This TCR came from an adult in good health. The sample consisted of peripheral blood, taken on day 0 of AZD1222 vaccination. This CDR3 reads CASSLIQQQFF. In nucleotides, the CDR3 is TGTGCCAGCAGTTTAATCCAGCAGCAGTTCTTC.